The next 25 T cell receptor beta chains were all read from a single sample in a study of shared clonotypes between healthy human individuals. Clones were sequenced by immunoSEQ multiplex PCR, and TCRdb holds only the in-frame ones, with some missing. The sample records over 95,000 clones, roughly two thirds being singletons. Sequenced material: memory CD8+ T cells sorted from blood. Indicated subset: CD45RO+ cells pooled with CCR7-negative TemRA cells. The receptors stem from a woman in her twenties or thirties in good health.

V is TRBV6-1 and J is TRBJ2-3; no firm D call. V lost 3 bases and J 2 bases, leaving 15 bases between the germline ends. Per the germline V gene, CDR1 is MNHNS and CDR2 is SASEGT. This CDR3 contains 16 residues. The CDR3 DNA reads TGTGCCAGCAGTGATAGTTTCGGAGATTACACAGATACGCAGTATTTT. Its translation: CASSDSFGDYTDTQYF.

The rearrangement uses TRBV19 and TRBJ2-1, with TRBD2 matching over 9 bases. The CDR3 is 16 amino acids. Germline CDR1 is LNHDA and CDR2 is SQIVND (reference sequence). Trimming cost V 5 bases and J 5 bases; bases outside gene matches: 10. The CDR3 loop is CASSFTGLAPNNEQFF. The CDR3 DNA reads TGTGCCAGTAGTTTCACAGGACTAGCGCCTAACAATGAGCAGTTCTTC.

This clone showed up just once. The chain employs TRBV11-2 and TRBJ2-5; no reliable D call. This CDR3 has 14 residues. The germline V and J ends were trimmed by 5 bases and 4 bases, with 14 bases remaining between them. Germline V lookup: CDR1 SGHAT, CDR2 FQNNGV. CDR3 nucleotide sequence: TGTGCCAGCAGCCCTTTCCGCCCGGGAGAGACCCAGTACTTC. Translating gives CASSPFRPGETQYF.

This clone was found a few times. The chain links TRBV7-8 to TRBJ2-7, with D tentatively TRBD1 (6 bases). With 2 bases removed from V and 2 bases from J, the gap between germline ends came to 13 bases. The germline CDR1 and CDR2 sequences are SGHVS and FQNEAQ. There are 15 residues in the CDR3. CDR3 sequence reads: CASSLYQGMAYEQYF. The CDR3 coding sequence is TGTGCCAGCAGCTTATATCAGGGGATGGCCTACGAGCAGTACTTC.

The chain joins TRBV7-9 to TRBJ2-7; D is possibly TRBD2 (6 bases). The CDR3 is 15 amino acids. V was shortened by 5 bases and J by 5 bases, with 19 bases between the two germline ends. Germline V lookup: CDR1 SEHNR, CDR2 FQNEAQ (reference sequence). The CDR3 spells CASSVGPLRGNEQYF. The CDR3 coding sequence is TGTGCCAGCAGCGTGGGACCCCTTCGGGGGAACGAGCAGTACTTC.

The chain uses TRBV6-5 and TRBJ2-7; possible D gene TRBD2, 6 bases. V dropped 5 bases and J dropped 3 bases, with 14 bases sitting between them. The germline CDR1 and CDR2 sequences are MNHEY and SVGAGI. The CDR3 spans 14 residues. CDR3 DNA: TGTGCCAGCAGTCGTGTAGGAGGGGACTACGAGCAGTACTTC. It is translated as CASSRVGGDYEQYF.

This chain links TRBV11-2 with TRBJ1-1; D is unresolved. Looked up from germline, CDR1 is SGHAT and CDR2 is FQNNGV. The CDR3 sequence is 14 residues long. V shed 3 bases and J shed 1 base, with 9 bases lying between them. CDR3 sequence: CASSLQVSNTEAFF. Here the CDR3 DNA reads TGTGCCAGCAGCTTGCAGGTTTCGAACACTGAAGCTTTCTTT.

The CDR3 loop reads CASSLAQWNEQFF. The CDR3 DNA sequence: TGTGCCAGCAGCTTAGCCCAGTGGAATGAGCAGTTCTTC. The chain joins TRBV11-3 to TRBJ2-1; D call uncertain. Germline CDR1 SGHNT, CDR2 YENEEA. Trimming took 1 base from V and 7 from J, leaving 8 bases between them. CDR3 size: 13 residues. The full variable domain, with the rest looked up from reference TRBV11-3 and TRBJ2-1, is EAGVVQSPRYKIIEKKQPVAFWCNPISGHNTLYWYLQNLGQGPELLIRYENEEAVDDSQLPKDRFSAERLKGVDSTLKIQPAELGDSAVYLCASSLAQWNEQFFGPGTRLTVL.

The chain recombines TRBV14 with TRBJ2-7, with TRBD2 identical over 13 bases. Germline CDR1 reads SGHDN; CDR2 reads FVKESK. CDR3 length: 23 residues. The J segment lost 2 bases and the V segment lost 3 bases, leaving 25 bases of the junction unmatched. CDR3 bases: TGTGCCAGCAGCCATGGGCAAACTAGCGGGAGGGCCCTCCCGCTAATTAGAGCCTACGAGCAGTACTTC. Translated: CASSHGQTSGRALPLIRAYEQYF. The whole variable domain, remainder taken from reference TRBV14 and TRBJ2-7, is EAGVTQFPSHSVIEKGQTVTLRCDPISGHDNLYWYRRVMGKEIKFLLHFVKESKQDESGMPNNRFLAERTGGTYSTLKVQPAELEDSGVYFCASSHGQTSGRALPLIRAYEQYFGPGTRLTVT.

The chain combines TRBV27 with TRBJ2-7; tentative D call: TRBD2 (5 bases). Trimming took 2 bases from V and 3 from J, leaving 11 bases between them. Per the germline V gene, CDR1 is MNHEY and CDR2 is SMNVEV (reference sequence). CDR3 length: 14 residues. The CDR3 coding sequence is TGTGCCAGCAGTTTACTAGGGAGAGGCTACGAGCAGTACTTC. Translated: CASSLLGRGYEQYF.

The rearrangement links TRBV2 to TRBJ2-7; 12 bases are shared with TRBD2. V lost 8 bases, J lost 4 bases, and 18 bases stayed unmatched. Germline lookup yields CDR1 SNHLY and CDR2 FYNNEI. The CDR3 is 18 amino acids. The CDR3 DNA is TGTGCCAGCTTTGGGGTATCGACTAGCGGGAGAATACCATACGAGCAGTACTTC. Translated: CASFGVSTSGRIPYEQYF.

The rearrangement uses TRBV7-6 and TRBJ2-1; TRBD2 matches at 9 bases. The CDR3 loop spans 14 amino acids. CDR1 SGHVS and CDR2 FNYEAQ come from the germline V gene. J was trimmed by 2 bases and V by 5 bases; bases with no gene match: 1. The CDR3 is CASSPSGTYNEQFF. In nucleotides, the CDR3 is TGTGCCAGCAGCCCTAGCGGGACCTACAATGAGCAGTTCTTC.

This rearrangement joins TRBV6-5 to TRBJ1-1; no definite D call. Between the trimmed V and J ends, which lost 7 bases and 4 bases, there was a span of 16 bases. The CDR3 consists of 14 residues. Germline CDR1 reads MNHEY; CDR2 reads SVGAGI. Written as DNA, the CDR3 is TGTGCCAGCAACCTTTATCGGACGGGCACTGAAGCTTTCTTT. It translates to CASNLYRTGTEAFF.

The chain uses TRBV9 and TRBJ2-7; D gene uncertain. Germline lookup yields CDR1 SGDLS and CDR2 YYNGEE. CDR3 length: 14 amino acids. The germline V and J ends were trimmed by 0 bases and 9 bases, with 16 bases remaining between them. CDR3 in DNA: TGTGCCAGCAGCGTAGAAGTCTGGGAAGGTAGGCAGTACTTC. Its translation: CASSVEVWEGRQYF.

J is TRBJ2-4 and V is TRBV5-4; perhaps TRBD1 as D (5 bases). CDR1 and CDR2 from the germline V gene are SGHNT and YYREEE (reference sequence). This CDR3 region has 16 residues. Deletions cut 2 bases from V and 2 bases from J, with 14 bases between. The CDR3 sequence is CASSLLGLPTKNIQYF. The CDR3 DNA follows: TGTGCCAGCAGCTTACTGGGGCTCCCAACCAAAAACATTCAGTACTTC.

The chain links TRBV28 to TRBJ1-2; D unclear. The germline V gene encodes CDR1 MDHEN and CDR2 SYDVKM. V was cut by 3 bases and J by 6 bases, with 5 bases left in between. The CDR3 is made up of 11 amino acids. The CDR3, as DNA: TGTGCCAGCAGTTTTGTGAATGGCTACACCTTC. Its protein is CASSFVNGYTF.

CDR3 residues: CASSFSTGTSDYEQYF. The CDR3 DNA sequence: TGTGCCAGCAGTTTTTCTACCGGGACTAGCGATTACGAGCAGTACTTC. The chain is built from TRBV2 and TRBJ2-7; 10 nucleotides line up with TRBD2. The germline CDR1 and CDR2 sequences are SNHLY and FYNNEI. This CDR3 spans 16 amino acids. V lost 5 bases, J lost 4 bases, and 11 bases stayed unmatched.

V and J are TRBV9 and TRBJ2-7, with TRBD2 matching over 8 bases. CDR1 and CDR2 (germline): SGDLS, YYNGEE. The CDR3 spans 15 residues. J gave up 2 bases and V 2 bases, and 6 bases lay outside the gene matches. CDR3 sequence reads: CASSVGERGPYEQYF. The CDR3 nucleotides read TGTGCCAGCAGCGTCGGGGAGCGGGGGCCCTACGAGCAGTACTTC. Looking up the rest from reference TRBV9 and TRBJ2-7 gives the full variable domain: DSGVTQTPKHLITATGQRVTLRCSPRSGDLSVYWYQQSLDQGLQFLIQYYNGEERAKGNILERFSAQQFPDLHSELNLSSLELGDSALYFCASSVGERGPYEQYFGPGTRLTVT.

In this sample, this clone turned up a few times. The chain employs TRBV4-2 and TRBJ2-7, with TRBD2 matching over 11 bases. CDR1 is LGHNA, CDR2 YNFKEQ, per germline. The V and J ends lost 3 bases and 4 bases, in that order; junction bases with no gene match: 2. This CDR3 has 14 amino acids. CDR3 nucleotides: TGTGCCAGCAGCCAGGGACTAGCGGATTACGAGCAGTACTTC. It specifies CASSQGLADYEQYF.

This clone has a count of ten or more. The chain joins TRBV25-1 to TRBJ2-3; TRBD2 matches at 11 bases. The CDR3 extends over 14 amino acids. Losses at the gene ends were 0 bases for V and 12 bases for J; bases not matched to a gene: 5. Germline CDR1 is MGHDK and CDR2 is SYGVNS. Here the CDR3 reads CASSEYEGLADQYF. In nucleotides, the CDR3 is TGTGCCAGCAGTGAATATGAGGGACTAGCGGATCAGTATTTT.

The table lists this clone with a few counts. The gene calls are TRBV30 and TRBJ1-1; D gene unclear. Germline CDR1 and CDR2: GTSNPN and SVGIG (reference sequence). Trimming pared 5 bases from V and 6 bases from J, leaving 7 bases between. The CDR3 is 10 residues long. The CDR3 DNA follows: TGTGCCTGGCTAGACCCTGAAGCTTTCTTT. Translating it yields CAWLDPEAFF. Variable domain in full (rest from reference TRBV30 and TRBJ1-1): SQTIHQWPATLVQPVGSPLSLECTVEGTSNPNLYWYRQAAGRGLQLLFYSVGIGQISSEVPQNLSASRPQDRQFILSSKKLLLSDSGFYLCAWLDPEAFFGQGTRLTVV.

This clone was seen only a few times. This chain uses TRBV25-1 with TRBJ2-3; D tentatively fits TRBD1 or TRBD2 (6 bases each). The CDR3 contains 17 residues. V lost 4 bases to trimming and J lost 2 bases, with 19 bases between them. Germline CDR1 is MGHDK and CDR2 is SYGVNS. CDR3 bases: TGTGCCAGCAGTGGCCCCGAAGGGGGACTTTTCACAGATACGCAGTATTTT. Its protein is CASSGPEGGLFTDTQYF.

This chain connects TRBV13 to TRBJ2-7, with D hard to call. This CDR3 contains 14 residues. Trimming stripped 2 bases from V and 3 bases from J, with 11 bases between. From germline, CDR1 is PRHDT and CDR2 FYEKMQ (reference sequence). The CDR3 coding sequence is TGTGCCAGCAGCTTACCGAACAAGAACTACGAGCAGTACTTC. It yields the protein CASSLPNKNYEQYF.

The CDR3 DNA sequence: TGTGCCAGCAGTGAACCTCTAGCGGGAGGGGTATACGAGCAGTACTTC. Protein sequence: CASSEPLAGGVYEQYF. This sequence joins TRBV6-1 and TRBJ2-7; 12 bases line up with TRBD2. CDR1 MNHNS and CDR2 SASEGT come from the germline V gene. The CDR3 runs to 16 residues. The J segment lost 4 bases and the V segment lost 2 bases, leaving 6 bases of the junction unmatched.

V gene TRBV5-8 combines with J gene TRBJ2-1; TRBD2 aligns across 8 bases. The CDR3 has 18 residues. Germline CDR1 reads SGHTS; CDR2 reads YDEGEE. V dropped 0 bases and J dropped 0; count of bases not matched to a gene: 8. The CDR3 DNA reads TGTGCCAGCAGCTTGGTTGGGCTAGCGGGCTTCTCCTACAATGAGCAGTTCTTC. Translated, it gives CASSLVGLAGFSYNEQFF.